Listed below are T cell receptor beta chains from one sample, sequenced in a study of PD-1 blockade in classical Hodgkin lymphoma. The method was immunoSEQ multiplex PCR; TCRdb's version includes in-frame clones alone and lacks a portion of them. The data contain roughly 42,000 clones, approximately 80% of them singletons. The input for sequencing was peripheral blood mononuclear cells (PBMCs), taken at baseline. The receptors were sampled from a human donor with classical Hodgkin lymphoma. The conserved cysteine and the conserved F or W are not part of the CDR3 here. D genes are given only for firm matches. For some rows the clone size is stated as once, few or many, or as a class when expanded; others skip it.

CDR3aa: ASSYVAGAYEQY
v_gene: TRBV6-6
d_gene: NA
abundance: NA
j_gene: TRBJ2-7

CDR3aa: ASTTSGLDGAPLGQY
v_gene: TRBV28
d_gene: TRBD2
abundance: NA
j_gene: TRBJ2-7

CDR3aa: ASSRGQESYGYT
v_gene: TRBV19
d_gene: TRBD1
abundance: few
j_gene: TRBJ1-2

CDR3aa: ASSEFGSGSSGELF
v_gene: TRBV25-1
d_gene: TRBD2
abundance: NA
j_gene: TRBJ2-2

CDR3aa: ASSLRQYYGYT
v_gene: TRBV27
d_gene: NA
abundance: NA
j_gene: TRBJ1-2

CDR3aa: ASSALQALSGANVLT
v_gene: TRBV19
d_gene: NA
abundance: NA
j_gene: TRBJ2-6

CDR3aa: AWSPLGGNQPQH
v_gene: TRBV30
d_gene: NA
abundance: few
j_gene: TRBJ1-5

CDR3aa: ASSDLVAGFRENEQF
v_gene: TRBV6-1
d_gene: TRBD2
abundance: NA
j_gene: TRBJ2-1

CDR3aa: ASSSNRGPGFTGNTIY
v_gene: TRBV5-1
d_gene: TRBD1
abundance: NA
j_gene: TRBJ1-3

CDR3aa: ASSPDSNQPQH
v_gene: TRBV6-5
d_gene: NA
abundance: NA
j_gene: TRBJ1-5

CDR3aa: ATSRMGSYEQY
v_gene: TRBV15
d_gene: NA
abundance: NA
j_gene: TRBJ2-7

CDR3aa: ASSEALRGTYEQY
v_gene: TRBV6-1
d_gene: NA
abundance: NA
j_gene: TRBJ2-7

CDR3aa: ASSLVGTPYEQY
v_gene: TRBV7-2
d_gene: NA
abundance: NA
j_gene: TRBJ2-7

CDR3aa: ASSPRQGYQPQH
v_gene: TRBV6-5
d_gene: TRBD1
abundance: NA
j_gene: TRBJ1-5

CDR3aa: ASSSRVYGYT
v_gene: TRBV28
d_gene: NA
abundance: NA
j_gene: TRBJ1-2

CDR3aa: ASSLAGGPNTGELF
v_gene: TRBV28
d_gene: TRBD2
abundance: NA
j_gene: TRBJ2-2

CDR3aa: ASSPGQGSYEQY
v_gene: TRBV14
d_gene: NA
abundance: NA
j_gene: TRBJ2-7

CDR3aa: ASSVSGTPSYEQY
v_gene: TRBV7-2
d_gene: TRBD2
abundance: NA
j_gene: TRBJ2-7

CDR3aa: ASSPTGFEQY
v_gene: TRBV6-5
d_gene: TRBD1
abundance: NA
j_gene: TRBJ2-7

CDR3aa: ASRIHRASYSNQPQH
v_gene: TRBV28
d_gene: NA
abundance: NA
j_gene: TRBJ1-5

CDR3aa: ASSVSYNEQF
v_gene: TRBV12-5
d_gene: NA
abundance: NA
j_gene: TRBJ2-1

CDR3aa: AITSLAGDSYNEQF
v_gene: TRBV10-3
d_gene: TRBD2
abundance: NA
j_gene: TRBJ2-1

CDR3aa: ASRYMNTEAF
v_gene: TRBV13
d_gene: NA
abundance: few
j_gene: TRBJ1-1

CDR3aa: ASSLVPYEQY
v_gene: TRBV7-9
d_gene: NA
abundance: few
j_gene: TRBJ2-7

CDR3aa: ASSFWTGGLNTEAF
v_gene: TRBV7-3
d_gene: TRBD1
abundance: NA
j_gene: TRBJ1-1

CDR3aa: ASTIRGSGANVLT
v_gene: TRBV9
d_gene: NA
abundance: NA
j_gene: TRBJ2-6

CDR3aa: ASSHRQPPAFEAF
v_gene: TRBV5-8
d_gene: NA
abundance: NA
j_gene: TRBJ1-1

CDR3aa: ARRELF
v_gene: TRBV12-5
d_gene: NA
abundance: NA
j_gene: TRBJ2-2

CDR3aa: ASSSRTGTNYGYT
v_gene: TRBV19
d_gene: TRBD1
abundance: NA
j_gene: TRBJ1-2

CDR3aa: ASSEAFSLGSSSYEQY
v_gene: TRBV2
d_gene: NA
abundance: NA
j_gene: TRBJ2-7

CDR3aa: ASRRTSESTDTQY
v_gene: TRBV19
d_gene: TRBD2
abundance: NA
j_gene: TRBJ2-3